This T cell receptor (gamma chain) is drawn from a study of human gamma delta and Vdelta1 T cells. TCRdb applied CATT to the PCR reads for clone calling. The sample lists over 300 gamma-chain clones; less than 5% were seen once. The CDR3 contains 11 residues. The J gene was reported as TRGJ1 or TRGJ2; the V gene went uncalled. The source of this sequence is a human donor in good health. Sequencing was carried out using differentiated CD27- Vdelta1 gamma-delta T cells from blood. The CDR3 DNA sequence: TGTGCATGCGGGGTGAGTCAGAAGAAACTCTTT. This gives the protein CACGVSQKKLF.